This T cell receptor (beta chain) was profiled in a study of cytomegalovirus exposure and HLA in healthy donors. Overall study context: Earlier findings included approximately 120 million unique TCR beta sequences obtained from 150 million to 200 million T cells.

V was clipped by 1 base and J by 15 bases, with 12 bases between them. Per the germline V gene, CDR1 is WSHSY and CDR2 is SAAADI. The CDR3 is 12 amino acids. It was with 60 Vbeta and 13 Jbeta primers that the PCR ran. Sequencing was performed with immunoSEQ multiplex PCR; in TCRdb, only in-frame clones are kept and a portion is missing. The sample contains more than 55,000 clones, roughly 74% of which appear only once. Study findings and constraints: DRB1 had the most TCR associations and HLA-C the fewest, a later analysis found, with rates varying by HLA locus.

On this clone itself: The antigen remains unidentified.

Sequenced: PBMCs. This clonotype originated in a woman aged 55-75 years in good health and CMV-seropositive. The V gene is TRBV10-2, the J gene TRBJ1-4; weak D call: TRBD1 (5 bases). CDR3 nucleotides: TGCGCCAGCAGTGAGTTGGGGGGGGGAATGTTTTTT. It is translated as CASSELGGGMFF.